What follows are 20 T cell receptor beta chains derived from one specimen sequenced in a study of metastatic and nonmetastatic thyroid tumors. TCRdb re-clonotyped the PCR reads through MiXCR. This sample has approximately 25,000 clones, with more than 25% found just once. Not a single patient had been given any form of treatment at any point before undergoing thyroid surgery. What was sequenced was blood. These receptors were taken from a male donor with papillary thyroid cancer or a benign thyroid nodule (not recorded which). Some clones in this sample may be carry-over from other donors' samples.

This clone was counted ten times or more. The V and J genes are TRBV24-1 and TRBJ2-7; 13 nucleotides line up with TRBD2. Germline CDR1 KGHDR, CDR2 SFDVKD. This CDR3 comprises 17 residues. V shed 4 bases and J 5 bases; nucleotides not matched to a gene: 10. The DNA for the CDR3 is TGTGCCACCAGTGACGCCCGGACTAGCGGGAGTATAAACGAGCAGTACTTC. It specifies CATSDARTSGSINEQYF.

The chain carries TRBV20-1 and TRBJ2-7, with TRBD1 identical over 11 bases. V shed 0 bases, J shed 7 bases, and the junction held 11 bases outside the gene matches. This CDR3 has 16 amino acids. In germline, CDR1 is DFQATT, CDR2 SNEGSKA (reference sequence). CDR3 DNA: TGCAGTGCTAGAGATCCTCTCGGACAGGGGGCGGGGGAGCAGTACTTC. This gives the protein CSARDPLGQGAGEQYF.

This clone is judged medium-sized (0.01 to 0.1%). CDR3 sequence (DNA): TGTGCCAGCAGTCCCACCGCGCGGGGCCCGAGCTCCTACGAGCAGTACTTC. Translating it yields CASSPTARGPSSYEQYF. The chain recombines TRBV28 with TRBJ2-7; possibly TRBD2 for D (6 bases). Trimming shortened V by 5 bases and J by 0 bases, and 20 bases separated the two germline ends. Germline V gene lookup returns CDR1 MDHEN and CDR2 SYDVKM. The CDR3 is made up of 17 amino acids.

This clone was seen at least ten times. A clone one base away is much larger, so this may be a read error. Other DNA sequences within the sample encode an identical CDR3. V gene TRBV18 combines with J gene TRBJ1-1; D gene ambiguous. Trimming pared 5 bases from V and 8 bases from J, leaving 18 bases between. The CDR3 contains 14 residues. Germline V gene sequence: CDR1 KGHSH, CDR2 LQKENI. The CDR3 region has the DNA TGTGCCAGCTCATCTACACCCAAGGCCACCGAAGCTTTCTTT. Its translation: CASSSTPKATEAFF.

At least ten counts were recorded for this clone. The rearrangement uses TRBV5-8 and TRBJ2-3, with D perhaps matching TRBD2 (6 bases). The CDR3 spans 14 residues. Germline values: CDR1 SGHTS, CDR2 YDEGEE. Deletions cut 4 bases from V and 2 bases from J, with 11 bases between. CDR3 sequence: CASSPGLLTDTQYF. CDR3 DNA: TGTGCCAGCAGCCCGGGACTTCTCACAGATACGCAGTATTTT.

CDR3 DNA sequence: TGTGCCAGTAGTATAGATCAAGCTGAAGGCAATCAGCCCCAGCATTTT. This sequence encodes CASSIDQAEGNQPQHF. The V gene is TRBV19, the J gene TRBJ1-5, with D unresolved. V shed 0 bases and J shed 2 bases, with 11 bases lying between them. The CDR3 totals 16 residues. The V gene's germline CDR1 is LNHDA and CDR2 SQIVND (reference sequence).

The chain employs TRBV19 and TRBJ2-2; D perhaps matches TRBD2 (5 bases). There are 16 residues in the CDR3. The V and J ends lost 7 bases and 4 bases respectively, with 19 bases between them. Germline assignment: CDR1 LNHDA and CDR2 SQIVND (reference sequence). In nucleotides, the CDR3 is TGTGCCAGTACCAGAGAAGGCAGCGGTCTCACCGGGGAGCTGTTTTTT. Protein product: CASTREGSGLTGELFF.

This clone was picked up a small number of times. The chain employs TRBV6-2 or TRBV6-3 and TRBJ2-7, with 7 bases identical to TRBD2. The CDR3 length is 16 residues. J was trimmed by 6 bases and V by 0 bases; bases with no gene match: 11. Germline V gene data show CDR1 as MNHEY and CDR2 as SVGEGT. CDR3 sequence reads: CASSYSFRSGSGEQYF. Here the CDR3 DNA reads TGTGCCAGCAGTTACTCGTTTCGTAGCGGGTCGGGCGAGCAGTACTTC.

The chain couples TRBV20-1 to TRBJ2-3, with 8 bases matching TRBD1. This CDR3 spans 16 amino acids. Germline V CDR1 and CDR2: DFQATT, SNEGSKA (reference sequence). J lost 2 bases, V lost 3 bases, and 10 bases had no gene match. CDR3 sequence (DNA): TGCAGTGCTAGTGGTCCCGGGACAGGTATCACAGATACGCAGTATTTT. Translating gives CSASGPGTGITDTQYF.

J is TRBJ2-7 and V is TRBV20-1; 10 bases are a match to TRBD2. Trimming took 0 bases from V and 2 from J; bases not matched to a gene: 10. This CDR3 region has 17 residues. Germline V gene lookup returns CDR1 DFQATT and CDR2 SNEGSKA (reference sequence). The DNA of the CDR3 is TGCAGTGCTAGAGATCGCCTAGCGGGAGTTCGCCCCTACGAGCAGTACTTC. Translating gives CSARDRLAGVRPYEQYF.

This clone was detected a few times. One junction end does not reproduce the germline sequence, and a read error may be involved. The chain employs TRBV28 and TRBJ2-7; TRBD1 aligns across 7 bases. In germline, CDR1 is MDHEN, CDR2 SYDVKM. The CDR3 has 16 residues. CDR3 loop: CASSTPTGTEYYEQHF. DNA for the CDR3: TGTGCCAGCAGCACACCGACCGGGACAGAGTACTACGAGCAGCACTTC. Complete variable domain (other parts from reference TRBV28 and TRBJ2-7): DVKVTQSSRYLVKRTGEKVFLECVQDMDHENMFWYRQDPGLGLRLIYFSYDVKMKEKGDIPEGYSVSREKKERFSLILESASTNQTSMYLCASSTPTGTEYYEQHFGPGTRLTVT.

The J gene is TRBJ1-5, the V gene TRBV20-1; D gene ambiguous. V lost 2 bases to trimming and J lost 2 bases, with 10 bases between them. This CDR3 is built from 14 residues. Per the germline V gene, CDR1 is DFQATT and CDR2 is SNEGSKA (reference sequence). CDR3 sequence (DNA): TGCAGTGCTAGATCCCCATGCCGCAATCAGCCCCAGCATTTT. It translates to CSARSPCRNQPQHF.

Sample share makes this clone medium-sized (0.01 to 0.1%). The CDR3 nucleotides are TGTGCTAGTGGTGCCTTCCCCCTCGACAGCTCCTACGAGCAGTACTTC. Protein product: CASGAFPLDSSYEQYF. The rearrangement joins TRBV12-5 to TRBJ2-7; TRBD1 is a possible D gene (5 bases). CDR1 LGHNT and CDR2 FRNRAP come from the germline V gene. Trimming removed 5 bases from V and 0 bases from J, with 17 bases in between. The CDR3 consists of 16 residues.

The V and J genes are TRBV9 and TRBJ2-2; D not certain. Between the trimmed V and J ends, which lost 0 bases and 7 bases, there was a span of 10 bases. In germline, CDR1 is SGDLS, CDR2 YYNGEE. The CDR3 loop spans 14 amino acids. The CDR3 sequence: CASSVDWPGGELFF. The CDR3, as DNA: TGTGCCAGCAGCGTAGACTGGCCGGGCGGGGAGCTGTTTTTT.

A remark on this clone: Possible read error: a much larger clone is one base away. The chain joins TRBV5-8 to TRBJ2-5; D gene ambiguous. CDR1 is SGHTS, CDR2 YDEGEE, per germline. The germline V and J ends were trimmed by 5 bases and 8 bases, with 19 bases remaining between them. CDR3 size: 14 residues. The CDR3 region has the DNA TGTGCCAGCAGGGCGGACCGGACGATGGATACCCAGTACTTC. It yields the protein CASRADRTMDTQYF.

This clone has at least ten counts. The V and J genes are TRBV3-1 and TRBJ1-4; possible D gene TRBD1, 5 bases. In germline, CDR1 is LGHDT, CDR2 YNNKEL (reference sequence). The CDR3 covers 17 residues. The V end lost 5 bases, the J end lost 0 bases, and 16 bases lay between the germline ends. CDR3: CASSSRGTPPTNEKLFF. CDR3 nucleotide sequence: TGTGCCAGCAGCAGCCGTGGGACCCCTCCAACTAATGAAAAACTGTTTTTT. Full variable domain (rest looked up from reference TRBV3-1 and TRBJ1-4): DTAVSQTPKYLVTQMGNDKSIKCEQNLGHDTMYWYKQDSKKFLKIMFSYNNKELIINETVPNRFSPKSPDKAHLNLHINSLELGDSAVYFCASSSRGTPPTNEKLFFGSGTQLSVL.

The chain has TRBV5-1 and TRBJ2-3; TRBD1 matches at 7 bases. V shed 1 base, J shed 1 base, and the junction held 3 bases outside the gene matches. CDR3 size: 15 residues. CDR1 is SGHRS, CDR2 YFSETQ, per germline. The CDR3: CASSLIGTGTDTQYF. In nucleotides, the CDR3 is TGCGCCAGCAGCTTGATCGGGACAGGCACAGATACGCAGTATTTT.

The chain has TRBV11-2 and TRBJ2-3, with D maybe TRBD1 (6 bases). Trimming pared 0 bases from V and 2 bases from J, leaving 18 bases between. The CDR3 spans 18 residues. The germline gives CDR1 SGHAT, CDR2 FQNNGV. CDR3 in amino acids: CASSLDRVGWGLTDTQYF. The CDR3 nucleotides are TGTGCCAGCAGCTTAGATCGCGTCGGCTGGGGGCTCACAGATACGCAGTATTTT. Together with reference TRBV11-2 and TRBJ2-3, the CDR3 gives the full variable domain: EAGVAQSPRYKIIEKRQSVAFWCNPISGHATLYWYQQILGQGPKLLIQFQNNGVVDDSQLPKDRFSAERLKGVDSTLKIQPAKLEDSAVYLCASSLDRVGWGLTDTQYFGPGTRLTVL.

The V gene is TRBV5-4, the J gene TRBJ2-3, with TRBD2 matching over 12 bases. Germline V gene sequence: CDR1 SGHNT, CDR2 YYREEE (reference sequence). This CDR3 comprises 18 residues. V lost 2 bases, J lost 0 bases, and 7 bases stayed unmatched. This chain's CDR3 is CASSFGLAGGRSTDTQYF. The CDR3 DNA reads TGTGCCAGCAGCTTTGGGCTAGCGGGGGGGAGGAGCACAGATACGCAGTATTTT.

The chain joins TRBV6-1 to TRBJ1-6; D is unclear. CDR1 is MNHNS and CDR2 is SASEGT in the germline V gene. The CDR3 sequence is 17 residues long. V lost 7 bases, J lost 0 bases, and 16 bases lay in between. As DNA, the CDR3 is TGTGCCAGCATCTTACGGGGAGGGAGCTCCTATAATTCACCCCTCCACTTT. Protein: CASILRGGSSYNSPLHF.